This T cell receptor (beta chain) was sequenced during a study of T-cell memory formation after mild COVID-19. Study-level results: The study found contracting CD4+ clones mainly in CM and EM and contracting CD8+ clones in EMRA.

V was clipped by 1 base and J by 2 bases, with 16 bases between them. There are 17 residues in the CDR3. Germline CDR1 MNHEY, CDR2 SVGAGI. Employing constant-segment primers, 5'RACE generated TCR alpha and TCR beta cDNA libraries bearing sample barcodes and UMIs. A single record per CDR3 protein comes from TCRdb applying MiXCR to the 5' RACE reads. The data show fewer than 250,000 distinct CDR3 sequences, with around 30% seen just once and about an eighth held by the top ten. Worth noting for this clonotype: Antigen specificity is unknown.

This TCR came from an adult woman who had mild COVID-19 (a few samples of this study predate the infection). Cell type and time point are not known. The material sequenced was PBMCs or a T cell subset sorted from them (not recorded which). The chain employs TRBV6-5 and TRBJ2-3; D is unclear. The CDR3 DNA reads as TGTGCCAGCAGTTACTACTCGACCTGGCCCATCACAGATACGCAGTATTTT. Its translation is CASSYYSTWPITDTQYF.